The rows below give T cell receptor beta chains drawn from one sample of a study of CD8+CD57+ T cells in acquired aplastic anemia. TCRdb itself ran the reads through MiXCR, one entry per CDR3 protein. The sample contains roughly 190,000 distinct CDR3 sequences, nearly 50% of which appear only once. Material: sorted CD4+, CD8+, or CD8+CD57+ T cells (not recorded which) from PBMCs. These receptors all come from a human donor with aplastic anemia. Each CDR3 is given with its conserved first and last residue. The D gene is left open where the match is weak. Rows give clone size only sometimes, using once, few, many, or a class for an expanded clone.

TRBJ1-2 | - | TRBV19 | - | TGTGCCAGTAGTATTCCCTGGGTAGTAAGCTATGGCTACACCTTC | CASSIPWVVSYGYTF
TRBJ1-1 | few | TRBV24-1 | - | TGTGCCACCAGTGCAGGGAAGAACACTGAAGCTTTCTTT | CATSAGKNTEAFF
TRBJ2-1 | few | TRBV19 | TRBD2 | TGTGCCAGTAGTTCCGCGGGAGACTACTACAATGAGCAGTTCTTC | CASSSAGDYYNEQFF
TRBJ2-1 | - | TRBV10-3 | - | TGTGCCATCAAGAGGGACCCAAGCTACAATGAGCAGTTCTTC | CAIKRDPSYNEQFF
TRBJ1-6 | many | TRBV15 | - | TGTGCCACCAGCAGGGTGGGACCTAGCAGTTCACCCCTCCACTTT | CATSRVGPSSSPLHF
TRBJ2-1 | many | TRBV7-9 | - | TGTGCCAGCATAGCGGAGGACAGTTACAATGAGCAGTTCTTC | CASIAEDSYNEQFF
TRBJ1-2 | - | TRBV6-5 | TRBD1 | TGTGCCAGCAGTTATTTGCGGGACAGGGAATATGGCTACACCTTC | CASSYLRDREYGYTF
TRBJ2-5 | many | TRBV7-8 | TRBD1 | TGTGCCAGCAGCCAATCGGGGGGACAGGGGAGGGAGACCCAGTACTTC | CASSQSGGQGRETQYF
TRBJ1-4 | many | TRBV10-1 | - | TGCGCCAGCAGCCCCGGGGGCCTCGGTGAAAAACTGTTTTTT | CASSPGGLGEKLFF
TRBJ2-7 | - | TRBV20-1 | TRBD2 | TGCAGTGCCATATACGGGACTAGCGGGGGTGGTGCCTACGAGCAGTACTTC | CSAIYGTSGGGAYEQYF
TRBJ2-5 | - | TRBV7-9 | TRBD1 | TGTGCCAGCAGCCCCTGGACAGGGATAGAGACCCAGTACTTC | CASSPWTGIETQYF
TRBJ2-7 | - | TRBV10-3 | TRBD2 | TGTGCCATCAGGGGGGGACTAGCGGACGGGGGGGAGCAGTACTTC | CAIRGGLADGGEQYF
TRBJ2-2 | - | TRBV29-1 | - | TGCAGCGTTGAAGGACTACTGGACACCGGGGAGCTGTTCTTT | CSVEGLLDTGELFF
TRBJ1-1 | - | TRBV2 | - | TGTGCCAGCAGTTTAATGAGGGGCACTGAAGCTTTCTTT | CASSLMRGTEAFF
TRBJ2-7 | many | TRBV6-1 | - | TGTGCCAGCACCGCAACTAGATGGCCTTCCTACGAGCAGTACTTC | CASTATRWPSYEQYF
TRBJ1-2 | - | TRBV10-3 | - | TGTGCCATCAGTGAGTCCGGCTCGTATCGGGTTAACTATGGCTACACCTTC | CAISESGSYRVNYGYTF
TRBJ1-2 | many | TRBV20-1 | - | TGCAGTGCTCCCCTAAGGGGGGGCTACACCTTC | CSAPLRGGYTF